This entry concerns a single T cell receptor (beta chain). Only a few counts were recorded for this clonotype. Its antigen has not been determined. No per-base quality is available; no much larger clone lies one base away. Receptor libraries were prepared by 5' RACE. Sequencing was performed on an Illumina HiSeq 2000. Template switching added a universal primer binding site, and the final cDNA carried a unique molecular identifier that allowed TCR cDNA molecules to be counted accurately. Specific primers in the conserved constant-segment region were used to synthesize first-strand cDNA for TCR alpha and beta chains. To control for contamination, every cDNA library was double barcoded, receiving both a SMART-Mk sample barcode and Illumina barcodes. TruSeq adapter sequences and Illumina sample barcodes were added in two successive PCR steps. Sequencing of the TCR alpha and beta cDNA libraries was done on the Illumina HiSeq platform using custom primers. Regarding the original processing steps: MiGEC was used to process raw reads and extract unique molecular identifiers, and MiXCR was used to find CDR3 positions. For each individual, recombination models were inferred using an EM algorithm with the repgenHMM and IGoR tools. Shared clonotype analysis was performed with the tcR package in R, normalizing sharing by the product of cloneset sizes. To study raw recombination free of thymic and clonal selection effects, out-of-frame nonproductive sequences were analyzed. TCRdb's own reprocessing of the public reads used fastp at Q25 and MiXCR and kept productive beta chains. Duplicate CDR3 protein sequences are folded into a single record with the most common DNA and genes. In this record, the V and J calls reflect TCRdb's handling and not the investigators' own analysis. For this sample there are roughly 240,000 distinct CDR3 sequences; roughly 7.5% appear just once. Around 5.4% of the sample is taken by the ten largest.

Every donor was a healthy Caucasian. The twin cohort comprised three pairs of female monozygotic twins, all aged roughly 18 to 29 years. Positive isolation kits from Invitrogen were used to isolate the CD4+ and CD8+ T cell populations. The CDR3 starts with the cysteine, ends with the phenylalanine, and has 15 residues. Only the CDR3 DNA stays, 45 bases, in frame from base 1. V was cut back by 2 bases and J by 0 bases, leaving a gap of 10 bases between them. The germline V gene specifies SGDLS as CDR1 and YYNGEE as CDR2. The data derive from a study of identical twins (dated by TCRdb to about 2016). Background for the entire study: To test whether fetal clonotypes persist, this study deep-sequenced TCR alpha and beta repertoires from monozygotic twins, from unrelated adults of various ages, and from cord blood. Replicate twin experiments were performed at different times using different library preparation protocols to rule out contamination. What the work shows at the level of the full study, not this receptor alone: Invariant T cells such as MAIT and iNKT could partly confound zero-insertion analyses, though diverse VJ usage argued against this for most clonotypes. Because the same donors could not be followed over many years, the conclusions depended on cross-sectional statistical analysis. Out-of-frame TCR alpha sequences shared between twins showed an excess of low generation-probability sequences compared with coincidental sharing between unrelated individuals. Fewer insertions were carried by abundant cord blood beta clonotypes; a weaker similar trend was observed in young adult naive repertoires, while no such trend was observed in memory repertoires. In beta out-of-frame sequences, excess twin sharing was weaker, because having fewer shared sequences lowered the signal-to-noise ratio. Recombination models systematically underestimated out-of-frame TCR alpha sharing in monozygotic twins but agreed with sharing between unrelated individuals.

The sample also formed part of further work on yellow fever vaccine responses in identical twins. Drawing on the second study: According to the authors, in identical twins the way T cells responded to vaccination appeared partly convergent and partly personalized. The study precisely tracked vaccine-responding T cell clones in identical twins.

Material: CD8+ T cells sorted from blood. The chain is encoded by TRBV9 joined to TRBJ2-3, and TRBD2 may be the D gene, going by 6 matching bases. The TCR comes from a woman aged 18-29 years in good health. Here the CDR3 is given as CASSVSGSSTDTQYF. At the DNA level, the sequence is TGTGCCAGCAGCGTTAGCGGCTCGAGCACAGATACGCAGTATTTT.